This passage covers 4 T cell receptor beta chains from one sample sequenced in a study of response to subunit inactivated influenza vaccine. MiXCR, applied by TCRdb to the RT-PCR reads, yields one record per CDR3 protein. The data show 860,000 or so distinct CDR3 sequences, 21% seen once. Sequences were derived from PBMCs from blood, sampled 5 days after vaccination. The receptors here all came from a man aged 50-59 years who received an inactivated influenza vaccine.

This chain joins TRBV9 and TRBJ2-1, with 12 positions matching TRBD2. V lost 4 bases, J lost 4 bases, and 6 bases stayed unmatched. Germline CDR1 and CDR2: SGDLS and YYNGEE. The CDR3 sequence is 16 residues long. DNA for the CDR3: TGTGCCAGCAGCACTCTAGCGGGAGGGAATTACAATGAGCAGTTCTTC. Its translation: CASSTLAGGNYNEQFF.

The chain joins TRBV5-1 to TRBJ2-1, with 12 bases identical to TRBD2. This CDR3 has 17 amino acids. Germline-derived CDR1 and CDR2 are SGHRS and YFSETQ. With 4 bases clipped from V and 9 bases from J, the junction kept 14 bases outside the gene matches. CDR3 sequence (DNA): TGCGCCAGCAGCCCTCCGGGACTAGCGGGCTCCCGGAGTGAGCAGTTCTTC. Protein product: CASSPPGLAGSRSEQFF.

This clonotype was observed a few times. The chain couples TRBV20-1 to TRBJ2-3; D is perhaps TRBD1 (6 bases). Trimming shortened V by 6 bases and J by 5 bases, and 12 bases separated the two germline ends. In germline, CDR1 is DFQATT, CDR2 SNEGSKA (reference sequence). This CDR3 has 12 amino acids. CDR3 amino acids: CSARRGIDTQYF. Here the CDR3 DNA reads TGCAGTGCCAGAAGGGGGATAGATACGCAGTATTTT.

In nucleotides, the CDR3 is TGCGCCAGCAGCTGGACCGGGACATCCAACACCGGGGAGCTGTTTTTT. It specifies CASSWTGTSNTGELFF. The chain has TRBV5-1 and TRBJ2-2, with D possibly matching TRBD1 (6 bases). Germline V gene data show CDR1 as SGHRS and CDR2 as YFSETQ. The CDR3 covers 16 residues. V lost 3 bases to trimming and J lost 2 bases, with 14 bases between them.